This record covers a single T cell receptor (beta chain). In the authors' methods: Reference gene primers were amplified, and this amplification served to estimate nucleated cell counts. Clones were sequenced by immunoSEQ multiplex PCR, and TCRdb holds only the in-frame ones, with some missing. V and J calls and clone size come straight from that table; D and trimming were deduced from the DNA. The data show about 180,000 clones, over 75% seen once. V lost 2 bases and J 6 bases, leaving 8 bases between the germline ends. Germline V gives CDR1 MNHNY, CDR2 SVGAGI (reference sequence). CDR3 length equals 14 residues. The data are from a study of blood T cell repertoires in COVID-19.

This receptor was identified in a woman aged 70-85 years with acute or convalescent COVID-19. Specimen: peripheral blood. The chain has TRBV6-6 and TRBJ1-6; D is unclear. The CDR3 DNA follows: TGTGCCAGCAGTTACGAGAGGGCTAATTCACCCCTCCACTTT. Protein product: CASSYERANSPLHF.